These T cell receptor beta chains were read from a single sample in a study of spatial heterogeneity in lung cancer. TCRdb recomputed calls from the 5' RACE reads with MiXCR, one row per CDR3 protein. The profile shows under 150,000 distinct CDR3 sequences, over 9% of them singletons. The source was PBMCs, collected at follow-up. The receptors shown here come from a male donor with early-stage non-small cell lung cancer. The CDR3 runs from the conserved cysteine through the conserved F or W. A D gene is named only where the DNA matches it firmly. Size values are once, few and many counts, or a class for expanded clones, and some rows have none.

clone_size d_call j_call v_call cdr3_aa cdr3_nt
- TRBD1 TRBJ2-2 TRBV19 CASSPGTGGTGELFF TGTGCCAGTAGTCCTGGGACAGGCGGCACCGGGGAGCTGTTTTTT
few TRBD1 TRBJ1-4 TRBV6-2/TRBV6-3 CASSYREGARGKLFF TGTGCCAGCAGTTACCGAGAGGGGGCGCGTGGAAAACTGTTTTTT
- - TRBJ1-2 TRBV13 CASSLQNGYTF TGTGCCAGCAGCCTACAGAATGGCTACACCTTC
- - TRBJ1-4 TRBV4-3 CAGSLRGDPGEKLFF TGCGCCGGCAGCCTCCGAGGTGACCCTGGGGAAAAACTGTTTTTT
few - TRBJ2-3 TRBV20-1 CSAPGDRVTDTQYF TGCAGTGCCCCCGGCGATAGGGTAACAGATACGCAGTATTTT
- - TRBJ2-4 TRBV28 CASSLRDIQYF TGTGCCAGCAGTCTCCGGGACATTCAGTACTTC
- TRBD1 TRBJ1-6 TRBV11-3 CASSPTGRNSPLHF TGTGCCAGCAGCCCGACAGGGAGAAATTCACCCCTCCACTTT
few - TRBJ1-1 TRBV14 CASSQTGLLNTEAFF TGTGCCAGCAGCCAAACAGGGTTACTGAACACTGAAGCTTTCTTT
few TRBD1 TRBJ1-2 TRBV11-2 CASSVGQHYGYTF TGTGCCAGCAGCGTGGGACAGCACTATGGCTACACCTTC
few - TRBJ1-4 TRBV7-2 CASSLAQIRNEKLFF TGTGCCAGCAGCTTAGCACAGATTCGTAATGAAAAACTGTTTTTT
many - TRBJ2-3 TRBV7-9 CASSLGSEYAGTDTQYF TGTGCCAGCAGCTTAGGGTCAGAGTACGCTGGCACAGATACGCAGTATTTT
- - TRBJ2-5 TRBV12-3/TRBV12-4 CASSSGSRGTQYF TGTGCCAGCAGTTCCGGGTCCCGTGGGACCCAGTACTTC
- - TRBJ1-1 TRBV11-2 CASSLGHWNTEAFF TGTGCCAGCAGCCTGGGACACTGGAACACTGAAGCTTTCTTT
few - TRBJ2-2 TRBV10-3 CAISVLRGDTGELFF TGTGCCATCAGTGTTTTGCGGGGAGACACCGGGGAGCTGTTTTTT
few - TRBJ2-3 TRBV7-6 CASSPPPLAPCTDTQYF TGTGCCAGCAGCCCCCCCCCACTAGCACCTTGCACAGATACGCAGTATTTT
many TRBD2 TRBJ2-7 TRBV10-2 CASRSSGGNEQYF TGCGCCAGCAGATCTAGCGGGGGGAACGAGCAGTACTTC
many - TRBJ1-1 TRBV27 CASSLIGRTTNTEAFF TGTGCCAGCAGTTTAATAGGTAGGACAACGAACACTGAAGCTTTCTTT
- - TRBJ2-7 TRBV7-8 CASSPMGVASYEQYF TGTGCCAGCAGCCCCATGGGGGTCGCCTCCTACGAGCAGTACTTC
few - TRBJ1-5 TRBV18 CASSITGTSNQPQHF TGTGCCAGCTCAATCACAGGGACAAGCAATCAGCCCCAGCATTTT
many TRBD2 TRBJ2-5 TRBV7-2 CASSPGLAGGQETQYF TGTGCCAGCAGCCCCGGACTAGCGGGGGGCCAAGAGACCCAGTACTTC
few TRBD1 TRBJ2-1 TRBV28 CASSSSGQGYNEQFF TGTGCCAGCAGTTCCTCGGGACAGGGGTACAATGAGCAGTTCTTC
many - TRBJ2-5 TRBV7-8 CASSLERVSKKTQYF TGTGCCAGCAGCTTAGAACGTGTCTCCAAGAAGACCCAGTACTTC
- - TRBJ2-7 TRBV18 CASSPPFPLREQYF TGTGCCAGCTCACCTCCATTCCCCCTCCGCGAGCAGTACTTC
- TRBD2 TRBJ2-7 TRBV6-1 CASRQTSGGNYEQYF TGTGCCAGCAGACAAACTAGCGGGGGAAACTACGAGCAGTACTTC
- - TRBJ1-5 TRBV20-1 CSARLQGVGHSNQPQHF TGCAGTGCCAGACTGCAAGGGGTTGGACATAGCAATCAGCCCCAGCATTTT
many - TRBJ1-5 TRBV7-2 CASSLQGWNQPQHF TGTGCCAGCAGCTTACAGGGATGGAATCAGCCCCAGCATTTT
- TRBD2 TRBJ2-1 TRBV5-4 CASSSTSGVRNEQFF TGTGCCAGCAGCTCGACTAGCGGGGTGAGGAATGAGCAGTTCTTC
- - TRBJ1-6 TRBV5-1 CASSSGTGRLNSPLHF TGCGCCAGCAGCTCAGGAACAGGGAGGCTTAATTCACCCCTCCACTTT
few TRBD1 TRBJ1-5 TRBV4-1 CASSHDRQGYRPQHF TGCGCCAGCAGCCACGACCGACAGGGTTATCGGCCCCAGCATTTT
few - TRBJ1-3 TRBV7-2 CASSLGQASGNTIYF TGTGCCAGCAGCTTAGGACAGGCCTCTGGAAACACCATATATTTT
- - TRBJ1-5 TRBV7-8 CASTQAGGQNQPQHF TGTGCCAGCACCCAAGCGGGGGGGCAAAATCAGCCCCAGCATTTT
many TRBD1 TRBJ2-7 TRBV30 CAWSEGQPYEQYF TGTGCCTGGAGTGAGGGACAGCCGTACGAGCAGTACTTC
many TRBD2 TRBJ2-1 TRBV10-3 CAIDTSGGANEQFF TGTGCCATCGATACTAGCGGGGGGGCAAATGAGCAGTTCTTC
many - TRBJ1-6 TRBV30 CAWISRQNNSPLHF TGTGCCTGGATATCGAGACAGAATAATTCACCCCTCCACTTT
- - TRBJ1-1 TRBV18 CASSLLLDTEAFF TGTGCCAGCTCACTCCTTTTAGACACTGAAGCTTTCTTT
- TRBD1 TRBJ2-1 TRBV7-3 CASSSLQDREHEQFF TGTGCCAGCAGCTCGCTCCAGGACAGGGAACATGAGCAGTTCTTC
- - TRBJ1-2 TRBV12-3/TRBV12-4 CASSLRDGGYGYTF TGTGCCAGCAGTTTAAGGGACGGAGGCTATGGCTACACCTTC
few - TRBJ1-2 TRBV7-3 CASSLKGDSLVTF TGTGCCAGCAGCTTAAAGGGAGACAGTTTAGTTACCTTC
many - TRBJ1-2 TRBV29-1 CSVALDGNYGYTF TGCAGCGTTGCCCTCGACGGGAACTATGGCTACACCTTC
- - TRBJ1-1 TRBV18 CASSPRAGMKNTEAFF TGTGCCAGCTCACCACGCGCAGGAATGAAGAACACTGAAGCTTTCTTT
- - TRBJ1-1 TRBV6-2/TRBV6-3 CASSYGQWDPKAFF TGTGCCAGCAGTTATGGGCAGTGGGACCCGAAAGCTTTCTTT
- TRBD1 TRBJ1-1 TRBV7-2 CASSPSPGTGGKAFF TGTGCCAGCAGCCCTAGCCCCGGGACAGGGGGCAAAGCTTTCTTT
many - TRBJ2-7 TRBV7-2 CASSLGPRTYEQYF TGTGCCAGCAGCTTAGGACCGCGAACCTACGAGCAGTACTTC
few TRBD1 TRBJ1-2 TRBV11-2 CASSLGTGSNYGYTF TGTGCCAGCAGCTTAGGGACAGGGTCTAACTATGGCTACACCTTC
few - TRBJ2-6 TRBV6-2/TRBV6-3 CASSYNPSYSGANVLTF TGTGCCAGCAGTTACAATCCTAGCTACTCTGGGGCCAACGTCCTGACTTTC
- - TRBJ2-7 TRBV5-1 CASSLVSRAGTYSYEQYF TGCGCCAGCAGCTTGGTTTCGCGTGCAGGGACTTACTCCTACGAGCAGTACTTC
- TRBD1 TRBJ2-5 TRBV7-9 CASSSHRDRGETQYF TGTGCCAGCAGCTCGCACCGGGACAGGGGAGAGACCCAGTACTTC
- TRBD1 TRBJ2-2 TRBV12-3/TRBV12-4 CASRATPGQSPTGELFF TGTGCCAGCAGAGCAACCCCGGGACAGAGCCCCACCGGGGAGCTGTTTTTT
many TRBD1 TRBJ1-1 TRBV20-1 CSACRQGRGEAFF TGCAGTGCTTGCCGACAGGGGAGGGGTGAAGCTTTCTTT
- TRBD2 TRBJ2-3 TRBV6-2/TRBV6-3 CASSATSGGTNTQYF TGTGCCAGCAGCGCCACTAGCGGGGGCACGAATACGCAGTATTTT
many - TRBJ1-2 TRBV9 CASSLTGGYGYTF TGTGCCAGCAGCTTAACGGGAGGCTATGGCTACACCTTC
- TRBD2 TRBJ2-3 TRBV7-7 CASSPGPGLAGTDTQYF TGTGCTAGCAGCCCTGGGCCGGGACTAGCGGGCACAGATACGCAGTATTTT
few - TRBJ2-1 TRBV28 CASTRGGGYNEQFF TGTGCCAGCACTCGGGGAGGGGGCTACAATGAGCAGTTCTTC
- - TRBJ1-1 TRBV20-1 CSAREPGMNTEAFF TGCAGTGCTAGAGAACCGGGGATGAACACTGAAGCTTTCTTT
- - TRBJ2-7 TRBV5-1 CASSTGQIPYEQYF TGCGCCAGCAGCACCGGACAGATACCCTACGAGCAGTACTTC
many - TRBJ2-1 TRBV11-2 CASSARWRRTTEDNEQFF TGTGCCAGCAGCGCGCGATGGAGAAGGACAACTGAAGACAATGAGCAGTTCTTC